A single T cell receptor beta chain is shown here with its context. Its antigen remains unidentified. The PCR used 60 Vbeta and 13 Jbeta primers. Per the authors' pipeline: Later work found 80 million to 85 million unique TCR beta chains, with approximately 12 million shared. This table comes from immunoSEQ multiplex PCR, and its TCRdb copy is limited to in-frame clones, with some not included. The D gene and trimming were derived from the DNA, and the V and J assignments and clone size from that table. The sample has some 65,000 clones, about 70% seen once. The CDR3 length is 15 residues. The V segment lost 4 bases and the J segment 12 bases; nucleotides outside the gene matches: 13. Germline V gene sequence: CDR1 SGHKS, CDR2 YYEKEE (reference sequence). The data belong to a study of cytomegalovirus exposure and HLA in healthy donors. The study, taken as a whole, reports: In a later analysis, DRB1 alleles had the most associated TCRs; HLA-C alleles the fewest.

Among the donors, all were healthy bone marrow donors. The sequence derives from a woman in her twenties or thirties in good health and CMV-seronegative. V gene TRBV5-5 combines with J gene TRBJ2-1; 10 bases align to TRBD1. Sequenced: PBMCs. The chain's CDR3 is CASSDGTGAGVGQFF. The CDR3 DNA sequence: TGTGCCAGCAGCGATGGGACAGGGGCTGGGGTGGGGCAGTTCTTC. Together with reference TRBV5-5 and TRBJ2-1, the CDR3 gives the full variable domain: DAGVTQSPTHLIKTRGQQVTLRCSPISGHKSVSWYQQVLGQGPQFIFQYYEKEERGRGNFPDRFSARQFPNYSSELNVNALLLGDSALYLCASSDGTGAGVGQFFGPGTRLTVL.